The 9 T cell receptor beta chains reported below all come from one sample, sequenced in a study of vaccination and CD4 T cells after COVID-19. These receptors' antigens are unknown. Researchers used the Oncomine TCR Beta short-read assay to sequence DNA from cultured CD4+ T cells. TCRdb redid the calling of the PCR reads with MiXCR, one entry per CDR3 protein. The data hold 15,000 to 20,000 distinct CDR3 sequences, with 60% to 75% observed a single time. The treatment here: approximately nine-day PBMC culture with coronavirus spike peptide pools or control peptides (ViraFEST assay). The sequenced sample was CD4+ T cells from blood, cultured in vitro. All receptors come from a human donor who had recovered from COVID-19.

This chain uses TRBV11-2 with TRBJ2-3, with no clear D. Germline V gene lookup returns CDR1 SGHAT and CDR2 FQNNGV. The CDR3 contains 14 residues. The V and J ends lost 5 bases and 2 bases respectively, with 11 bases between them. The CDR3 is CASSPKDPTDTQYF. CDR3 DNA sequence: TGTGCCAGCAGCCCGAAAGACCCCACAGATACGCAGTATTTT.

The V call is TRBV6-2 or TRBV6-3, the J call TRBJ2-1, with TRBD2 matching 7 bases. CDR1 is MNHEY, CDR2 SVGEGT, per germline. V dropped 6 bases and J dropped 5; count of bases not matched to a gene: 4. The CDR3 consists of 13 residues. The CDR3 protein is CASSIAGNNEQFF. The CDR3 nucleotides are TGTGCCAGCAGCATAGCGGGCAACAATGAGCAGTTCTTC.

The rearrangement links TRBV12-3 or TRBV12-4 to TRBJ2-3, with 10 bases lining up with TRBD2. The CDR3 covers 17 residues. V shed 4 bases, J shed 5 bases, and the junction held 12 bases outside the gene matches. The CDR3 DNA reads as TGTGCCAGCAGTTCCCTTCTAGCGGGAGATCCCGTAGATACGCAGTATTTT. Translated: CASSSLLAGDPVDTQYF.

This chain connects TRBV12-3 or TRBV12-4 to TRBJ1-1; possible D gene TRBD1, 5 bases. V lost 6 bases and J lost 10, with 15 bases in between. The CDR3 runs to 12 residues. The CDR3 DNA reads as TGTGCCAGCAGCCTTAGAGGGGTGGGAGCTTTCTTT. This gives the protein CASSLRGVGAFF.

The rearrangement joins TRBV27 to TRBJ1-1; D perhaps matches TRBD1 (5 bases). Germline values: CDR1 MNHEY, CDR2 SMNVEV (reference sequence). This CDR3 has 15 residues. Trimming took off 1 base at V and 0 bases at J, with 9 bases between the two ends. DNA for the CDR3: TGTGCCAGCAGTTTATTCGGGGGAATGAACACTGAAGCTTTCTTT. This codes for CASSLFGGMNTEAFF.

This clonotype has just one count. The junction departs from germline at one end; a sequencing error may be responsible. The J gene is TRBJ1-1, the V gene TRBV11-2, with D maybe TRBD1 (6 bases). In germline, CDR1 is SGHAT, CDR2 FQNNGV. This CDR3 has 14 residues. The CDR3 reads CASSLEGHYTEAFF. CDR3 nucleotide sequence: TGTGCCAGCAGCCTAGAGGGACACTACACTGAAGCTTTCTTT.

The chain carries TRBV7-9 and TRBJ1-1; weak D call: TRBD1 (6 bases). Trimming removed 4 bases from V and 1 base from J, with 7 bases in between. Germline-derived CDR1 and CDR2 are SEHNR and FQNEAQ (reference sequence). The CDR3 runs 13 residues. This CDR3 is CASSSQGNTEAFF. In nucleotides, the CDR3 is TGTGCCAGCAGCTCACAGGGGAACACTGAAGCTTTCTTT.

This clonotype was counted only a few times. The rearrangement uses TRBV20-1 and TRBJ1-2; 11 nucleotides align to TRBD1. Germline V gene sequence: CDR1 DFQATT, CDR2 SNEGSKA (reference sequence). CDR3 length: 14 amino acids. With V trimmed by 3 bases and J by 4 bases, 4 bases remained unmatched. The CDR3 here is CSASSGTGGYGYTF. CDR3 nucleotide sequence: TGCAGTGCTAGTTCCGGGACAGGGGGCTATGGCTACACCTTC.

This chain's CDR3 is CATSVAGPAGTQYF. DNA for the CDR3: TGTGCCACCAGTGTAGCGGGGCCAGCGGGGACCCAGTACTTC. The chain carries TRBV24-1 and TRBJ2-5, with TRBD2 identical over 8 bases. The germline gives CDR1 KGHDR, CDR2 SFDVKD. Germline trimming cut 5 bases from V and 7 bases from J; bases unmatched to any gene: 8. This CDR3 has 14 residues.